These T cell receptor beta chains were read from a single sample in a study of T cell responses to AZD1222 COVID-19 vaccine. Using immunoSEQ multiplex PCR, the repertoire was profiled, and TCRdb retains in-frame clones only, with some absent. The sample holds tens of thousands of clones, roughly 85% seen once. The specimen comprised peripheral blood, sampled 28 days after the second AZD1222 dose. These receptor sequences come from an adult who received the AZD1222 COVID-19 vaccine. Each CDR3 is given with its conserved first and last residue. A D gene is named only where the DNA matches it firmly. Expanded clones are given a class, and other clones once, few, many or no size at all.

v_gene,abundance,j_gene,d_gene,CDR3nt,CDR3aa
TRBV5-1,once,TRBJ2-2,.,TGCGCCAGCAGCTTGAATGGCGGGGGCCCGCCCACCGGGGAGCTGTTTTTT,CASSLNGGGPPTGELFF
TRBV10-2,.,TRBJ2-2,.,TGCGCCAGCAGTGAGCCGGGGTACAACACCGGGGAGCTGTTTTTT,CASSEPGYNTGELFF
TRBV3-1/TRBV3-2,.,TRBJ1-3,.,TGTGCCTCGGGGCGGCTTAGCGGGAGTGGGTCCGGAAACACCATATATTTT,CASGRLSGSGSGNTIYF
TRBV14,.,TRBJ1-5,.,TGTGCCAGCAGCCAAGGGGGAGGGCCGATGAGCAATCAGCCCCAGCATTTT,CASSQGGGPMSNQPQHF
TRBV12-3/TRBV12-4,.,TRBJ1-2,.,TGTGCCACCTGGGGAGGAGGAGGCTACACCTTC,CATWGGGGYTF
TRBV25-1,.,TRBJ1-3,.,TGTGCCAGCACCCGGGGGGGAAACACCATATATTTT,CASTRGGNTIYF
TRBV19,.,TRBJ2-7,TRBD1,TGTGCCAGTAGACTTACAGGGGGACGGGAGCAGTACTTC,CASRLTGGREQYF
TRBV6-5,.,TRBJ2-3,.,TGTGCCAGCACCCTGTTGGGTGGGCACTATTTT,CASTLLGGHYF
TRBV18,few,TRBJ1-1,.,TGTGCCAGCTCACAGGAACCGGGTGAAGCTTTCTTT,CASSQEPGEAFF
TRBV27,.,TRBJ1-1,.,TGTGCCAGCAGTTTAGGCCCCCCCGGGGGGGATTTGAACACTGAAGCTTTCTTT,CASSLGPPGGDLNTEAFF
TRBV11-2,.,TRBJ1-2,.,TGTGCCAGCAACTTTGGAGGGGGAAATGGCTACACCTTC,CASNFGGGNGYTF
TRBV28,.,TRBJ1-1,.,TGTGCCAGCAGTCCCGGCCGAGTTGAAGCTTTCTTT,CASSPGRVEAFF
TRBV2,.,TRBJ1-4,.,TGTGCCAGCAGTGTGGGCCTTAATGAAAAACTGTTTTTT,CASSVGLNEKLFF
TRBV7-9,.,TRBJ1-2,.,TGTGCCAGCAGCTTAGAGGGGTTAGCTAACTATGGCTACACCTTC,CASSLEGLANYGYTF
TRBV27,.,TRBJ1-5,.,TGTGCCAGCAGTTCCTCGGGAGGGATCAATCAGCCCCAGCATTTT,CASSSSGGINQPQHF
TRBV30,.,TRBJ1-1,TRBD1,TGTGCCTGGACTAGACAGGGAAACACTGAAGCTTTCTTT,CAWTRQGNTEAFF
TRBV5-4,.,TRBJ1-5,TRBD1,TGTGCCAGCAGCTTCTACGGAGGACAGGCGGGGAATCAGCCCCAGCATTTT,CASSFYGGQAGNQPQHF
TRBV20-1,.,TRBJ1-1,.,TGCAGTGCTGTAGAGGGTGACTCCCCGAGATTT,CSAVEGDSPRF
TRBV7-3,.,TRBJ1-1,TRBD1,TGTGCCAGCAATACCGGGACAGGTGAAGCTTTCTTT,CASNTGTGEAFF
TRBV7-3,few,TRBJ1-2,.,TGTGCCAGCAGCTCAAACCCTATTGACCGCTATGGCTACACCTTC,CASSSNPIDRYGYTF
TRBV28,.,TRBJ1-1,TRBD1,TGTGCCAGCAGTTTACCCCGGGACAGGGGTGGAGCTTTCTTT,CASSLPRDRGGAFF
TRBV12-2,.,TRBJ2-7,.,TGTGCAAGTCGCTCCGCGGGACCAACCTACGAGCAGTACTTC,CASRSAGPTYEQYF
TRBV9,.,TRBJ1-1,.,TGTGCCAGCACCGCCGGACCAGGGGCGGACACTGAAGCTTTCTTT,CASTAGPGADTEAFF
TRBV7-9,.,TRBJ1-1,.,TGTGCCAGCAGCCCTGGGGGGTTGACTGAAGCTTTCTTT,CASSPGGLTEAFF
TRBV19,.,TRBJ1-3,.,TGTGCCAGTAGTTCCCTTCTAGGGACTGGAAACACCATATATTTT,CASSSLLGTGNTIYF
TRBV11-2,once,TRBJ1-1,.,TGTGCCAGCAGCTTAGGGGACCGCTTGAACACTGAAGCTTTCTTT,CASSLGDRLNTEAFF
TRBV9,.,TRBJ1-3,.,TGTGCCAGCAGTCACTGGGACGGCTCTGGAAACACCATATATTTT,CASSHWDGSGNTIYF
TRBV3-1/TRBV3-2,.,TRBJ1-2,.,TGTGCCAGCAGCCCAAGGGGGGGCCGTGGTTATGGCTACACCTTC,CASSPRGGRGYGYTF
TRBV7-8,.,TRBJ1-3,.,TGTGCCAGCAGCCGAGGGGTTAGCTCTGGAAACACCATATATTTT,CASSRGVSSGNTIYF
TRBV24-1,.,TRBJ2-3,TRBD2,TGTGCCACCAGTGACCCGACTAGCGGGGGGCCAATCGGGCTCACAGATACGCAGTATTTT,CATSDPTSGGPIGLTDTQYF
TRBV9,.,TRBJ2-5,.,TGTGCCAGCAGCCTGGCGGCCCAAGAGACCCAGTACTTC,CASSLAAQETQYF
TRBV7-2,.,TRBJ1-3,.,TGTGCCAGCAGCTCTTTTATTGGGGAGCCCGGAAACACCATATATTTT,CASSSFIGEPGNTIYF
TRBV10-3,.,TRBJ1-1,.,TGTGCCATCAGTGAGGAATGGGACGCCTCCCGGGCTTTCTTT,CAISEEWDASRAFF
TRBV7-2,.,TRBJ2-5,.,TGTGCCAGCAGCTACAGGGTCCAAGAGACCCAGTACTTC,CASSYRVQETQYF
TRBV3-1/TRBV3-2,.,TRBJ2-7,.,TGTGCCAGCAGTACAACACTCTACGAGCAGTACTTC,CASSTTLYEQYF
TRBV19,.,TRBJ1-6,.,TGTGCCAGTAGCGGGACGGCAAGCTCCTATAATTCACCCCTCCACTTT,CASSGTASSYNSPLHF
TRBV7-9,.,TRBJ2-7,.,TGTGCCAGCAGCTTAGTAATCTCCTACGAGCAGTACTTC,CASSLVISYEQYF
TRBV19,.,TRBJ1-5,TRBD1,TGTGCCAGTACCCGGACAGGGGGTCAGCCCCAGCATTTT,CASTRTGGQPQHF
TRBV7-9,.,TRBJ2-7,.,TGTGCCAGCAGCTCCCCCCCGGGAGCCATTTCATACGAGCAGTACTTC,CASSSPPGAISYEQYF
TRBV7-9,.,TRBJ2-2,TRBD1,TGTGCCAGCAGCCCAGAGGGGCAGGGGGACACCGGGGAGCTGTTTTTT,CASSPEGQGDTGELFF
TRBV5-1,.,TRBJ2-3,.,TGCGCCAGCAGCCCCATGCCCCGTGAGGCAGATACGCAGTATTTT,CASSPMPREADTQYF
TRBV19,.,TRBJ1-6,TRBD1,TGTGCCAGTAGTAAAGGGAGGGGGCAATCACCCCTCCACTTT,CASSKGRGQSPLHF
TRBV5-1,.,TRBJ2-2,TRBD1,TGCGCCAGCAGCCCGGGACAGGTACACACCGGGGAGCTGTTTTTT,CASSPGQVHTGELFF
TRBV9,.,TRBJ1-4,TRBD1,TGTGCCAGCAGCGTAACCGGGACAGGGATTGAAAAACTGTTTTTT,CASSVTGTGIEKLFF
TRBV12-3/TRBV12-4,.,TRBJ1-1,.,TGTGCCAGCAACGAGGTTGGCACTGAAGCTTTCTTT,CASNEVGTEAFF
TRBV10-1,.,TRBJ1-1,.,TGCGCCAGCAGCGCTTCCAGGGGCACTGAAGCTTTCTTT,CASSASRGTEAFF
TRBV6-5,.,TRBJ1-6,.,TGTGCCAGCAGCCAGACCCGACCGAATTCACCCCTCCACTTT,CASSQTRPNSPLHF
TRBV4-2,.,TRBJ1-2,TRBD1,TGTGCCAGCAGCCAAGTAGGGACAGGGTATCACACCTTC,CASSQVGTGYHTF
TRBV27,.,TRBJ1-2,TRBD1,TGTGCCAGTGGCCCGCCGGGACAGGGAAACTATGGCTACACCTTC,CASGPPGQGNYGYTF
TRBV6-5,many,TRBJ2-1,TRBD1,TGTGCCAGCAGTCCACCGGACAGGGGCGATGAGCAGTTCTTC,CASSPPDRGDEQFF
TRBV24-1,.,TRBJ2-3,TRBD2,TGTGCCACCAGTGATCTGGGACTAGCGGGGCGTACCACAGATACGCAGTATTTT,CATSDLGLAGRTTDTQYF
TRBV4-2,few,TRBJ1-2,.,TGTGCCAGCAGCCAAGGGTCAGGGGTCCGTGGCTACACCTTC,CASSQGSGVRGYTF
TRBV30,.,TRBJ1-2,.,TGTGCCTGGAGCCCGGACAGCCGCTATGGCTACACCTTC,CAWSPDSRYGYTF
TRBV28,.,TRBJ1-3,.,TGTGCCAGCGGGGGCTTTGGGGACACCATATATTTT,CASGGFGDTIYF
TRBV28,.,TRBJ2-3,.,TGTGCCAGCAGTTTGTCAAGAACGCAGTATTTT,CASSLSRTQYF
TRBV28,.,TRBJ2-3,TRBD2,TGTGCCAGCAGTTCCCCGTTACTAGCGAGATCCACAGATACGCAGTATTTT,CASSSPLLARSTDTQYF
TRBV5-1,.,TRBJ2-5,.,TGCGCCAGCAGCCGGAGGGCCCAGGAGAAGACCCAGTACTTC,CASSRRAQEKTQYF
TRBV18,.,TRBJ1-2,TRBD1,TGTGCCAGCTCAACTGGGACAGGGCCCCATGGCTACACCTTC,CASSTGTGPHGYTF
TRBV5-1,.,TRBJ1-3,TRBD1,TGCGCCAGCAGCTTCTCAGGGGGGTCTGGAAACACCATATATTTT,CASSFSGGSGNTIYF